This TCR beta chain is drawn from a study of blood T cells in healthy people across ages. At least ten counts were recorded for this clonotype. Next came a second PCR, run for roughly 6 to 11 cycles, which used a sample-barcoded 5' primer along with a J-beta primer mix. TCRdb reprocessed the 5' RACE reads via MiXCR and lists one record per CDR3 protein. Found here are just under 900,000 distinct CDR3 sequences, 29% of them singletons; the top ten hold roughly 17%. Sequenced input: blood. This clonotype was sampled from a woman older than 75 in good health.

The CDR3 protein is CASSLKTGIYNEQFF. The CDR3 region has the DNA TGTGCCAGCAGCTTGAAGACAGGGATCTACAATGAGCAGTTCTTC. The gene calls are TRBV7-2 and TRBJ2-1; 7 bases fit TRBD1. Germline values: CDR1 SGHTA, CDR2 FQGNSA. The CDR3 consists of 15 residues. With 3 bases clipped from V and 3 bases from J, the junction kept 5 bases outside the gene matches.